This T cell receptor beta chain was profiled in a study of T cell responses to AZD1222 COVID-19 vaccine. Overall study findings and caveats: Most donors were white British, females outnumbered males, and clonal diversity was possibly underestimated. With two AZD1222 doses given, Spike-specific TCR breadth and depth both rose.

Of note for this clone: Its antigen remains unidentified.

This table comes from immunoSEQ multiplex PCR, and its TCRdb copy is limited to in-frame clones, with some not included. The sample lists fewer than 150,000 clones; roughly 84% were seen once. Sequencing was performed on peripheral blood, taken on day 0 of AZD1222 vaccination. The source is an adult in good health.

CDR3 loop: CASSTRDSYSPLHF. CDR3 nucleotide sequence: TGTGCCAGCAGTACCCGGGACAGCTATTCACCCCTCCACTTT. This chain joins TRBV6-5 and TRBJ1-6; 7 bases fit TRBD1. Germline CDR1 and CDR2: MNHEY and SVGAGI. The length of the CDR3 is 14 residues. V lost 5 bases and J lost 8; bases outside the gene matches: 6.